Presented here are 16 T cell receptor beta chains from one specimen sequenced in a study of response to subunit inactivated influenza vaccine. TCRdb passed the RT-PCR reads through MiXCR, listing each CDR3 protein once. This sample carries 610,000 or so distinct CDR3 sequences, 12% to 15% of them seen once, and the ten largest clones take around 10%. Specimen: PBMCs from blood, collected roughly 12 days after vaccination. All receptors come from a man aged 50-60 years who received an inactivated influenza vaccine.

This clonotype appeared many times. The chain combines TRBV7-2 with TRBJ1-1; no reliable D call. The V gene's germline CDR1 is SGHTA and CDR2 FQGNSA. CDR3 length: 14 residues. V lost 3 bases, J lost 1 base, and 9 bases lay in between. The CDR3 DNA sequence: TGTGCCAGCAGCTTCGGGGTCTCGAACACTGAAGCTTTCTTT. Its translation: CASSFGVSNTEAFF.

The CDR3 protein is CASSLVDGELFF. The CDR3 nucleotides are TGTGCCAGCAGCTTAGTCGACGGGGAGCTGTTTTTT. The genes are TRBV11-3 and TRBJ2-2, with D unclear. Trimming cost V 1 base and J 7 bases, with 4 bases left between them. The CDR3 spans 12 residues. Germline loops: CDR1 SGHNT, CDR2 YENEEA. The variable domain in full, completed from reference TRBV11-3 and TRBJ2-2, reads EAGVVQSPRYKIIEKKQPVAFWCNPISGHNTLYWYLQNLGQGPELLIRYENEEAVDDSQLPKDRFSAERLKGVDSTLKIQPAELGDSAVYLCASSLVDGELFFGEGSRLTVL.

This clonotype showed up just a few times. The genes are TRBV6-2 or TRBV6-3 and TRBJ2-2; 13 positions agree with TRBD2. The CDR3 spans 18 residues. The V gene end was trimmed by 8 bases and the J gene end by 0 bases; junction bases not matched to a gene: 9. Looked up from germline, CDR1 is MNHEY and CDR2 is SVGEGT. CDR3 amino acids: CASSYTTSGGSNTGELFF. CDR3 sequence (DNA): TGTGCCAGCTCATACACGACTAGCGGGGGGTCGAACACCGGGGAGCTGTTTTTT.

The chain links TRBV28 to TRBJ1-1; D call uncertain. Germline V gene sequence: CDR1 MDHEN, CDR2 SYDVKM. This CDR3 region has 14 residues. Trimming cost V 3 bases and J 0 bases, with 8 bases left between them. CDR3 nucleotide sequence: TGTGCCAGCAGTTTTTGGGTTATGAACACTGAAGCTTTCTTT. Residues: CASSFWVMNTEAFF.

The chain employs TRBV14 and TRBJ1-1; D uncertain. Germline loops: CDR1 SGHDN, CDR2 FVKESK. Trimming took off 9 bases at V and 0 bases at J, with 11 bases between the two ends. The CDR3 contains 13 residues. CDR3 residues: CASTSYMNTEAFF. The CDR3 nucleotides are TGTGCCAGTACCAGCTACATGAACACTGAAGCTTTCTTT. The complete variable domain, with remaining parts taken from reference TRBV14 and TRBJ1-1, reads EAGVTQFPSHSVIEKGQTVTLRCDPISGHDNLYWYRRVMGKEIKFLLHFVKESKQDESGMPNNRFLAERTGGTYSTLKVQPAELEDSGVYFCASTSYMNTEAFFGQGTRLTVV.

This clonotype was detected only a few times. The rearrangement uses TRBV20-1 and TRBJ2-5; a weak D match, TRBD1 (6 bases). From germline, CDR1 is DFQATT and CDR2 SNEGSKA (reference sequence). The ends were cut back, 2 bases at V and 5 bases at J, with 21 bases in the middle. The CDR3 contains 16 residues. CDR3 coding DNA: TGCAGTGCTAGACGGGCCGGGACCAACAGGGTGGAGACCCAGTACTTC. Amino acid sequence: CSARRAGTNRVETQYF.

V is TRBV7-9 and J is TRBJ2-5; the D gene is possibly TRBD1 (6 bases). The CDR3 is 15 amino acids. Germline assignment: CDR1 SEHNR and CDR2 FQNEAQ (reference sequence). V was cut by 4 bases and J by 1 base, with 13 bases left in between. CDR3 coding DNA: TGTGCCAGCAGCTCACAGGGAGTTTCCCAAGAGACCCAGTACTTC. Encoded protein: CASSSQGVSQETQYF.

A few counts support this clonotype. The V call is TRBV6-1, the J call TRBJ2-3, with 11 nucleotides matching TRBD2. CDR1 and CDR2 (germline): MNHNS, SASEGT. The CDR3 runs to 15 residues. Trimming at V came to 7 bases and at J to 3 bases, leaving 6 bases not matched to a gene. In DNA form, the CDR3 reads TGTGCCAGCACCTGGACTAGCGGGTTGACAGATACGCAGTATTTT. Protein product: CASTWTSGLTDTQYF.

This clonotype has only a few counts. The J gene is TRBJ2-2, the V gene TRBV29-1; 7 bases fit TRBD1. The germline V gene has CDR1 SQVTM and CDR2 ANQGSEA. Trimming removed 0 bases from V and 6 bases from J; junction bases left unmatched: 4. The CDR3 consists of 14 residues. CDR3 loop: CSVEEADRAGELFF. For the CDR3, the DNA is TGCAGCGTTGAAGAAGCAGACAGGGCCGGGGAGCTGTTTTTT.

In DNA, the CDR3 is TGTGCCAGCAGTTGGAATCTAAATAGCAATCAGCCCCAGCATTTT. Translation gives CASSWNLNSNQPQHF. V and J are TRBV12-3 or TRBV12-4 and TRBJ1-5; D is ambiguous. V was shortened by 4 bases and J by 0 bases, with 10 bases between the two germline ends. This CDR3 region has 15 residues.

This clonotype came up many times. The rearrangement joins TRBV10-3 to TRBJ2-2; D possibly uses TRBD1 or TRBD2 (5 bases each). There are 16 residues in the CDR3. V was pared by 7 bases and J by 0 bases, with 15 bases between. Germline assignment: CDR1 ENHRY and CDR2 SYGVKD. This CDR3 reads CAINHSGTANTGELFF. The CDR3 nucleotides read TGTGCCATCAACCACTCCGGGACGGCGAACACCGGGGAGCTGTTTTTT.

This clonotype was counted only a few times. V gene TRBV12-3 or TRBV12-4 combines with J gene TRBJ2-7; 7 bases align to TRBD2. The CDR3 totals 16 residues. The V segment lost 1 base and the J segment 2 bases; nucleotides outside the gene matches: 8. The CDR3 loop reads CASSLVSGGGTYEQYF. The CDR3 DNA follows: TGTGCCAGCAGTTTAGTCAGTGGGGGGGGGACCTACGAGCAGTACTTC.

This clonotype has only a few counts. CDR3 bases: TGTGCCATCAGTGAGTTGCAGGGCATAAACACTGAAGCTTTCTTT. Amino acid sequence: CAISELQGINTEAFF. This chain joins TRBV10-3 and TRBJ1-1; a weak D match, TRBD1 (5 bases). The V gene lost 1 base and the J gene lost 2 bases, with 11 bases spanning the gap. The V gene's germline CDR1 is ENHRY and CDR2 SYGVKD. The CDR3 has 15 amino acids.

There are many counts of this clonotype. This chain connects TRBV7-2 to TRBJ1-2, with D possibly being TRBD1 (5 bases). Trimming stripped 3 bases from V and 5 bases from J, with 13 bases between. Germline V CDR1 and CDR2: SGHTA, FQGNSA. The CDR3 is 14 amino acids. This chain's CDR3 is CASSLGQGNYGYTF. The CDR3 DNA is TGTGCCAGCAGCTTGGGGCAGGGAAATTATGGCTACACCTTC. Complete variable domain (other parts from reference TRBV7-2 and TRBJ1-2): GAGVSQSPSNKVTEKGKDVELRCDPISGHTALYWYRQSLGQGLEFLIYFQGNSAPDKSGLPSDRFSAERTGGSVSTLTIQRTQQEDSAVYLCASSLGQGNYGYTFGSGTRLTVV.

This clonotype was observed a few times. The V gene is TRBV6-1, the J gene TRBJ2-3; D might be TRBD1 (6 bases). Germline V gives CDR1 MNHNS, CDR2 SASEGT. The CDR3 length is 14 residues. The ends were cut back, 7 bases at V and 4 bases at J, with 15 bases in the middle. CDR3 amino acids: CASKDLTGADTQYF. The CDR3 nucleotides read TGTGCCAGCAAAGATTTGACAGGAGCAGATACGCAGTATTTT.

The chain couples TRBV7-3 to TRBJ2-5, with 15 bases that match TRBD2. This CDR3 is 18 amino acids long. The germline gives CDR1 SGHTA, CDR2 FQGTGA. V lost 5 bases, J lost 6 bases, and 13 bases stayed unmatched. CDR3 protein: CASSPTGLAGGRIKTQYF. CDR3 nucleotides: TGTGCCAGCAGCCCAACGGGACTAGCGGGAGGTCGGATAAAGACCCAGTACTTC. Complete variable domain (other parts from reference TRBV7-3 and TRBJ2-5): GAGVSQTPSNKVTEKGKYVELRCDPISGHTALYWYRQSLGQGPEFLIYFQGTGAADDSGLPNDRFFAVRPEGSVSTLKIQRTERGDSAVYLCASSPTGLAGGRIKTQYFGPGTRLLVL.